The 10 T cell receptor beta chains given below trace back to one sample, sequenced in a study of blood T cells in healthy people across ages. Through a sample-barcoded 5' primer and a J-beta primer mix, a second PCR was run for roughly 7 to 11 cycles. TCRdb itself ran the 5' RACE reads through MiXCR, one entry per CDR3 protein. The profile shows fewer than 2 million distinct CDR3 sequences, 39% of them singletons. Sequencing was performed on blood. These receptors were obtained from a human donor in good health.

This rearrangement joins TRBV3-1 to TRBJ1-2; the D gene is possibly TRBD1 (6 bases). CDR3 length equals 15 residues. Germline lookup yields CDR1 LGHDT and CDR2 YNNKEL (reference sequence). Trimming cost V 7 bases and J 7 bases, with 22 bases left between them. This CDR3 reads CASTLQGVSVVGYTF. The CDR3 bases are TGTGCCAGCACCCTACAGGGAGTATCCGTTGTTGGCTACACCTTC.

The chain links TRBV15 to TRBJ1-5; the D is unclear. V was shortened by 1 base and J by 0 bases, with 7 bases between the two germline ends. There are 15 residues in the CDR3. Germline values: CDR1 LNHNV, CDR2 YYDKDF (reference sequence). The CDR3 nucleotides are TGTGCCACCAGCAGAGGGGTTAATAGCAATCAGCCCCAGCATTTT. Translating it yields CATSRGVNSNQPQHF.

V and J are TRBV9 and TRBJ2-5; D may be TRBD1 (7 bases). CDR1 and CDR2 from the germline V gene are SGDLS and YYNGEE. The CDR3 length is 16 residues. V lost 0 bases and J 5 bases, leaving 17 bases between the germline ends. The CDR3 sequence is CASSVEPAGGLETQYF. The CDR3 coding sequence is TGTGCCAGCAGCGTAGAACCCGCAGGGGGGTTGGAGACCCAGTACTTC.

The chain carries TRBV7-3 and TRBJ1-1; possible D gene TRBD1, 5 bases. CDR3 length: 13 amino acids. Trimming stripped 9 bases from V and 7 bases from J, with 18 bases between. CDR1 and CDR2 (germline): SGHTA, FQGTGA. As DNA, the CDR3 is TGTGCCAGTAAAGGGCAGGGAACCCTTGAAGCTTTCTTT. Its translation: CASKGQGTLEAFF.

The rearrangement joins TRBV28 to TRBJ2-4; 7 nucleotides align to TRBD1. Looked up from germline, CDR1 is MDHEN and CDR2 is SYDVKM. CDR3 size: 16 residues. Trimming removed 8 bases from V and 8 bases from J; junction bases left unmatched: 18. The DNA of the CDR3 is TGTGCCAGCGGACAGACAGGGATCGGAAGAAGACACATTCAGTACTTC. Translating it yields CASGQTGIGRRHIQYF. Full variable domain (outside the CDR3, taken from reference TRBV28 and TRBJ2-4): DVKVTQSSRYLVKRTGEKVFLECVQDMDHENMFWYRQDPGLGLRLIYFSYDVKMKEKGDIPEGYSVSREKKERFSLILESASTNQTSMYLCASGQTGIGRRHIQYFGAGTRLSVL.

The V and J genes are TRBV28 and TRBJ2-1, with 7 bases identical to TRBD1. Germline V CDR1 and CDR2: MDHEN, SYDVKM. This CDR3 spans 12 amino acids. Trimming cost V 3 bases and J 15 bases; bases outside gene matches: 8. The CDR3 DNA is TGTGCCAGCAGTTTGCCGGGACAGCATCCGTTCTTC. Translation: CASSLPGQHPFF.

The CDR3 nucleotides read TGTGCCAGCAGCTTCCGGGGATACCAGCAGTACTTC. It specifies CASSFRGYQQYF. The rearrangement joins TRBV9 to TRBJ2-7, with TRBD2 as a possible D gene (5 bases). Germline loops: CDR1 SGDLS, CDR2 YYNGEE. Trimming stripped 4 bases from V and 8 bases from J, with 13 bases between. This CDR3 contains 12 residues.

In this sample, this clonotype turned up a few times. The CDR3 DNA reads TGTGCCATCAGTGATTGGGGAACCAACACTGAAGCTTTCTTT. It yields the protein CAISDWGTNTEAFF. The rearrangement links TRBV10-3 to TRBJ1-1, with D unclear. V was clipped by 3 bases and J by 2 bases, with 10 bases between them. This CDR3 is built from 14 residues. Germline values: CDR1 ENHRY, CDR2 SYGVKD.

The V call is TRBV12-5, the J call TRBJ1-1; D uncertain. Germline V gene lookup returns CDR1 LGHNT and CDR2 FRNRAP. This CDR3 contains 14 residues. Deletions cut 8 bases from V and 4 bases from J, with 17 bases between. CDR3 loop: CASTAWEGGTEAFF. The DNA of the CDR3 is TGTGCTAGTACGGCGTGGGAAGGCGGCACTGAAGCTTTCTTT.

The rearrangement uses TRBV18 and TRBJ2-3; D is uncertain. CDR3 length: 14 amino acids. V was cut by 0 bases and J by 3 bases, with 7 bases left in between. Germline loops: CDR1 KGHSH, CDR2 LQKENI. Here the CDR3 reads CASSPPSVTDTQYF. The CDR3 DNA sequence: TGTGCCAGCTCACCACCCTCGGTAACAGATACGCAGTATTTT. The full variable domain, completed using reference TRBV18 and TRBJ2-3, is NAGVMQNPRHLVRRRGQEARLRCSPMKGHSHVYWYRQLPEEGLKFMVYLQKENIIDESGMPKERFSAEFPKEGPSILRIQQVVRGDSAAYFCASSPPSVTDTQYFGPGTRLTVL.